This T cell receptor beta chain appears in the sequencing data of a study of OX40 agonist ivuxolimab in advanced cancers. For the study in its entirety: Ivuxolimab was an agonistic, fully human IgG2 monoclonal antibody directed against OX40 (CD134), a costimulatory receptor. Intravenous ivuxolimab was administered to patients every 2 weeks at six dose levels: 0.01, 0.1, 0.3, 1.5, 3 and 10 mg/kg. Of the approximately 54 patients in dose escalation, some 20 had hepatocellular carcinoma, approximately 15 had melanoma, 9 had renal cell carcinoma and 9 had head and neck cancer. In the dose-escalation cohort, approximately 80% of patients were male, and the mean age was 60 years with a range of roughly 20 to 79. Prior anti-PD-1, anti-PD-L1 or anti-CTLA-4 therapy was permitted, and 30% to 50% of dose-escalation patients had received checkpoint inhibitors. Three dose-escalation patients achieved partial responses, one with hepatocellular carcinoma and two with cutaneous melanoma. Peripheral TCRbeta sequencing was intended to test whether TCR sequence diversity was altered and clonal T-cell expansion was caused by ivuxolimab. The paper covers the monotherapy dose-escalation part of the phase I ivuxolimab trial, which included N of about 50 patients. What the work shows at the level of the full study, not this receptor alone: The antigen specificity of the clonally expanded peripheral T cells was not determined. Low levels of normalized T-cell clonal expansion were also shown by some nonresponding patients. At doses of 0.1 to 3.0 mg/kg, clonal expansion of both CD4+ and CD8+ T cells in blood was seen between baseline and week 6. Partial responders in the 0.1-3.0 mg/kg groups had among the lowest normalized peripheral clonal expansion, especially among CD8+ T cells. After ivuxolimab, expanded clones were on average more numerous among CD8+ T cells than among CD4+ T cells.

To sequence the TCRbeta CDR3 region, genomic DNA was isolated from the sorted cells. TCRbeta CDR3 regions were sequenced using the immunoSEQ Assay. Drawn from immuneACCESS, this table holds only the in-frame rearrangements with V and J called that TCRdb kept. Clones are partly lost; checked studies trace under half to an unresolved V gene and leave the rest unexplained. The sample yields approximately 89,000 clones; around nine tenths were counted once. The top ten hold about 2% of the sample. The CDR3 runs 15 residues from the cysteine to the phenylalanine. The only DNA kept is the CDR3, 45 bases in frame from the first base. Per the germline V gene (reference sequence), LNHDA is the CDR1 and SQIVND is the CDR2. The germline ends are 18 bases apart after V is trimmed by 9 bases and J by 3 bases. About this clone itself: Its binding antigen is unknown. No base quality information exists; no much larger clone differs at one position.

Patients with a history of autoimmune disease or receiving systemic immunosuppression were excluded from the trial. In every dose cohort, peripheral blood was drawn for TCR sequencing at baseline, cycle 4 day 1, and cycle 7 day 1. The samples were taken from a phase I, first-in-human, multicenter, open-label dose-escalation trial of ivuxolimab. Adults with locally advanced or metastatic melanoma, renal cell carcinoma, hepatocellular carcinoma or head and neck squamous cell carcinoma were enrolled in the trial. Before TCR sequencing, CD4+ and CD8+ T cells were separately sorted from peripheral blood.

Specimen: CD4+ or CD8+ T cells sorted from blood, collected in a trial of the OX40 agonist ivuxolimab. Recombination linked TRBV19 to TRBJ1-5; no D gene can be assigned with confidence. This sequence originates from an adult with an advanced solid tumor such as melanoma, head and neck, liver or kidney cancer. This receptor has the CDR3 CASKEMGGDNQPQHF. The DNA reads TGTGCCAGCAAGGAAATGGGAGGAGACAATCAGCCCCAGCATTTT.